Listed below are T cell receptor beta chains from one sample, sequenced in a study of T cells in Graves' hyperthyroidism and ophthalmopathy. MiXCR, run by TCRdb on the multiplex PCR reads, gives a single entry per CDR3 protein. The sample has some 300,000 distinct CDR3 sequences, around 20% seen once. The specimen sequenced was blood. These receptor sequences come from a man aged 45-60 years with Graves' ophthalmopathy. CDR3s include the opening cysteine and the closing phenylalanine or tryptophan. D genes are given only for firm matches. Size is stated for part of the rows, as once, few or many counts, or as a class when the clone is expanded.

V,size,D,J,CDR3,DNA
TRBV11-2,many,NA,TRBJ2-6,CASSSYSGANVLTF,TGTGCCAGCAGCTCCTACTCTGGGGCCAACGTCCTGACTTTC
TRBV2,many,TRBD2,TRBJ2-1,CASSEPFGTSGSRGQFF,TGTGCCAGCAGTGAACCCTTCGGGACTAGCGGGAGCAGGGGGCAGTTCTTC
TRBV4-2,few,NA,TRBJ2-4,CASSQRVAKNIQYF,TGTGCCAGCAGCCAACGGGTAGCCAAAAACATTCAGTACTTC
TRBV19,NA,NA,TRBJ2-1,CASTVTGEAGGPEQFF,TGTGCCAGCACCGTGACAGGGGAGGCGGGAGGGCCTGAGCAGTTCTTC
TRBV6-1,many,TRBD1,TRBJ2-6,CASSPRDRGTGANVLTF,TGTGCCAGCAGTCCCCGGGACAGGGGCACTGGGGCCAACGTCCTGACTTTC
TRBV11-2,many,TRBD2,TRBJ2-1,CASSLRLAAHNEQFF,TGTGCCAGCAGCTTAAGGCTAGCGGCCCACAATGAGCAGTTCTTC
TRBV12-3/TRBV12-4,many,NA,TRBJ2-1,CASTRGGPRGLYNEQFF,TGTGCCAGCACCCGAGGGGGCCCCCGAGGACTATACAATGAGCAGTTCTTC
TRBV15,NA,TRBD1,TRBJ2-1,CASGGQGVYNEQFF,TGTGCCTCCGGGGGACAGGGAGTCTACAATGAGCAGTTCTTC
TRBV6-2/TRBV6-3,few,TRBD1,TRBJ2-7,CASSLTGLSSYEQYF,TGTGCCAGCAGTTTGACAGGGTTAAGCTCCTACGAGCAGTACTTC
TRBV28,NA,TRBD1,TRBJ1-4,CASSFRDRAEKLFF,TGTGCCAGCAGTTTCCGGGACAGGGCTGAAAAACTGTTTTTT
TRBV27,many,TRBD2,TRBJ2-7,CASRPSGTSGFYEQYF,TGTGCCAGTAGACCTTCCGGGACTAGCGGATTCTACGAGCAGTACTTC
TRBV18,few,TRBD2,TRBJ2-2,CASSSGLANTGELFF,TGTGCCAGCTCGTCGGGACTAGCGAACACCGGGGAGCTGTTTTTT
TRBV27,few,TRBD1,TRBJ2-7,CASSRQGGAYEQYF,TGTGCCAGCAGTCGACAGGGTGGAGCCTACGAGCAGTACTTC
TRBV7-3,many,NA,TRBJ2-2,CASSSAPGHLNTGELFF,TGTGCCAGCAGCTCGGCCCCGGGACACCTAAACACCGGGGAGCTGTTTTTT
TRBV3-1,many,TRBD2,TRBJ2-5,CASSQDGTSGRDQYF,TGTGCCAGCAGCCAAGATGGGACTAGCGGACGGGACCAGTACTTC
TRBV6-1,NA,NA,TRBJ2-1,CASSRPGGNEQFF,TGTGCCAGCAGCCGCCCCGGGGGCAATGAGCAGTTCTTC
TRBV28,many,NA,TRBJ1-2,CASSSGTHGYTF,TGTGCCAGCAGTTCCGGGACACACGGCTACACCTTC
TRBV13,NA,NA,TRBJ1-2,CASIRSVSVQGYTF,TGTGCCAGCATTCGCTCAGTTTCAGTACAGGGCTACACCTTC
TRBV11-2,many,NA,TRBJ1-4,CASSLVGGAPEKLFF,TGTGCCAGCAGCTTAGTGGGGGGCGCCCCTGAAAAACTGTTTTTT
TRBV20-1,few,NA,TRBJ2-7,CSARGGPSLSYEQYF,TGCAGTGCTAGAGGCGGCCCCTCATTGAGCTACGAGCAGTACTTC
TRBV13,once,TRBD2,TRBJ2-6,CASSSGLAGLSGANVLTF,TGTGCCAGCAGCTCGGGACTAGCGGGGCTCTCTGGGGCCAACGTCCTGACTTTC
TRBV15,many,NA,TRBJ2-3,CATSREGVGTDTQYF,TGTGCCACCAGCAGAGAGGGGGTTGGAACAGATACGCAGTATTTT
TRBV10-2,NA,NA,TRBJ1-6,CASSESKGGMNSPLHF,TGCGCCAGCAGTGAGTCGAAGGGCGGAATGAATTCACCCCTCCACTTT
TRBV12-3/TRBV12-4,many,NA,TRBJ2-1,CASSRMETGGEQFF,TGTGCCAGCAGTCGAATGGAGACCGGTGGTGAGCAGTTCTTC
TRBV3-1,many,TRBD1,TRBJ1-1,CASSQDGFDRGGTEAFF,TGTGCCAGCAGCCAAGATGGCTTCGACAGGGGGGGAACTGAAGCTTTCTTT
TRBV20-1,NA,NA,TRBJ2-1,CSARSASWNNEQFF,TGCAGTGCTAGATCGGCTAGCTGGAACAATGAGCAGTTCTTC
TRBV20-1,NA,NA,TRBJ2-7,CSAEPGSTEQYF,TGCAGTGCTGAGCCCGGGTCCACCGAGCAGTACTTC
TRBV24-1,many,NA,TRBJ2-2,CATSDSFGAAHTGELFF,TGTGCCACCAGTGATTCATTTGGGGCAGCACACACCGGGGAGCTGTTTTTT
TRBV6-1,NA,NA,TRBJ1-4,CASSPGLGGHLNEKLFF,TGTGCCAGCAGTCCCGGGTTGGGGGGGCACCTTAATGAAAAACTGTTTTTT
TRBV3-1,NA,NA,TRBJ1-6,CASSQETGGNSPLHF,TGTGCCAGCAGCCAAGAGACGGGTGGTAATTCACCCCTCCACTTT
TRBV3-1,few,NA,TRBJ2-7,CASSRTYYEQYF,TGTGCCAGCAGCCGGACCTATTACGAGCAGTACTTC
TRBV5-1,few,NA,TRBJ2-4,CASSYDPGAKNIQYF,TGCGCCAGCAGCTACGACCCGGGGGCCAAAAACATTCAGTACTTC
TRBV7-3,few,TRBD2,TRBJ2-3,CASSLGLAATDTQYF,TGTGCCAGCAGCCTCGGACTAGCGGCCACAGATACGCAGTATTTT
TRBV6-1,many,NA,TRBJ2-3,CASSYSGDTQYF,TGTGCCAGCAGCTATAGCGGAGATACGCAGTATTTT
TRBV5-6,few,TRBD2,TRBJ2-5,CASSQRILWTSGIQETQYF,TGTGCCAGCAGCCAACGGATTCTATGGACTAGCGGGATTCAAGAGACCCAGTACTTC
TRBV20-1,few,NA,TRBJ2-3,CSARDLRTSGTQYF,TGCAGTGCTAGAGATCTCAGGACCTCGGGGACGCAGTATTTT
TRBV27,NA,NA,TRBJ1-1,CASLEIGAGESEAFF,TGTGCCAGCTTGGAGATCGGGGCAGGGGAATCTGAAGCTTTCTTT
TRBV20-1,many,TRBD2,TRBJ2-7,CSARDFKRDSYEQYF,TGCAGTGCTAGAGATTTCAAGCGGGATTCCTACGAGCAGTACTTC
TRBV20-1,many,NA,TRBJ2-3,CSASEARTDTQYF,TGCAGTGCTAGTGAAGCTCGCACAGATACGCAGTATTTT
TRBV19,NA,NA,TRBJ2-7,CASSTRASRGDEQYF,TGTGCCAGTAGTACAAGGGCTTCCCGAGGGGACGAGCAGTACTTC